The subject of this entry is one TCR beta chain. Its antigen is unidentified. Method: immunoSEQ multiplex PCR; TCRdb's copy keeps in-frame clones and lacks some. Among around 53,000 clones, 80% were seen once, and the ten largest hold about 1.5%. This entry is derived from a study of memory CD4+ T cells and cytomegalovirus serostatus. Overall study findings and caveats: Each of approximately 69 CMV-associated TCRbeta sequences occurred in one to five individuals.

Single viable CD3+CD4+CD8-CD45RO+ cells were sorted as the memory CD4+ T cells. Total CD4+ T cells were enriched by CD4 positive selection. The sample consisted of memory CD4+ T cells from blood. The clonotype was recovered from an adult in good health and CMV-seropositive.

CDR3 amino acids: CASSQDWLSRNEQFF. The DNA of the CDR3 is TGCGCCAGCAGCCAAGACTGGCTCTCTAGGAATGAGCAGTTCTTC. The chain uses TRBV4-1 and TRBJ2-1; D is unresolved. CDR1 is MGHRA, CDR2 YSYEKL, per germline. With 0 bases removed from V and 7 bases from J, the gap between germline ends came to 13 bases. The CDR3 runs 15 residues.